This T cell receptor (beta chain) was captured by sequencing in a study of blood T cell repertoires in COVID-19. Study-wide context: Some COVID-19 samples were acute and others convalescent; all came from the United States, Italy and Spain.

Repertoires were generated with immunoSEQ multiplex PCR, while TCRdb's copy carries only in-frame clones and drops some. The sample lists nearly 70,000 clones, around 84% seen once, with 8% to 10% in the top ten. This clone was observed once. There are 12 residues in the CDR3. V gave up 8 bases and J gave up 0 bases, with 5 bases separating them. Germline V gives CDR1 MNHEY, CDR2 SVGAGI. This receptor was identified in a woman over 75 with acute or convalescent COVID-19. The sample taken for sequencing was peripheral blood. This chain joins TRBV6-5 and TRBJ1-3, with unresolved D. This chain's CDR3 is CASHSSGNTIYF. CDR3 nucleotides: TGTGCCAGCCACAGCTCTGGAAACACCATATATTTT.